Listed below are T cell receptor beta chains from one sample, sequenced in a study of T cell changes during pregnancy in multiple sclerosis. Clones were read by immunoSEQ multiplex PCR, and TCRdb kept only the in-frame ones, dropping some. The sample gives 70,000 or so clones, around 90% of which show up once; over 0.25% is in the top ten. Specimen: CD4+ T cells from peripheral blood mononuclear cells, collected after pregnancy. The receptor set was obtained from a female donor with multiple sclerosis, enrolled in a pregnancy study. Each CDR3 is given with its conserved first and last residue. A D gene is named only where the DNA matches it firmly. Size values are once, few and many counts, or a class for expanded clones, and some rows have none.

. TRBJ2-3 . TRBV7-3 CASSFQLGQGTDTQYF TGTGCCAGCAGCTTCCAACTCGGGCAGGGTACAGATACGCAGTATTTT
. TRBJ1-1 TRBD1 TRBV5-4 CASSLPTGGTTEAFF TGTGCCAGCAGCTTACCTACAGGGGGCACGACTGAAGCTTTCTTT
. TRBJ2-1 TRBD2 TRBV14 CASSQDPRTSGSINNEQFF TGTGCCAGCAGCCAAGATCCCCGGACTAGCGGGAGTATAAACAATGAGCAGTTCTTC
. TRBJ1-1 . TRBV7-9 CASSLGQLNTEAFF TGTGCCAGCAGCTTAGGGCAACTGAACACTGAAGCTTTCTTT
once TRBJ1-1 . TRBV19 CASRGLGRDTEAFF TGTGCCAGTAGGGGTTTAGGGCGGGACACTGAAGCTTTCTTT
. TRBJ2-3 . TRBV7-3 CASSLTQGKTDTQYF TGTGCCAGCAGCTTAACGCAGGGGAAGACAGATACGCAGTATTTT
once TRBJ2-2 TRBD1 TRBV29-1 CSVGERQGAGELFF TGCAGCGTTGGGGAGAGACAGGGGGCTGGGGAGCTGTTTTTT
. TRBJ2-7 TRBD1 TRBV30 CAWSGDRSGEQYF TGTGCCTGGAGTGGGGACAGGTCTGGGGAGCAGTACTTC
. TRBJ2-6 . TRBV27 CASILQGPRSSGANVLTF TGTGCCAGCATATTGCAGGGGCCCCGCTCCTCTGGGGCCAACGTCCTGACTTTC
. TRBJ1-1 . TRBV29-1 CSVAAGGEAFF TGCAGCGTTGCGGCAGGAGGGGAAGCTTTCTTT
. TRBJ1-1 TRBD1 TRBV19 CASRYQTGGPNTEAFF TGTGCCAGTAGATATCAGACAGGGGGCCCGAACACTGAAGCTTTCTTT
once TRBJ1-2 . TRBV30 CAWSTQGWGYTF TGTGCCTGGAGTACCCAGGGCTGGGGCTACACCTTC
once TRBJ2-3 TRBD2 TRBV27 CASGAGGRRDTQYF TGTGCCAGCGGAGCGGGAGGAAGGAGAGATACGCAGTATTTT
few TRBJ1-1 TRBD1 TRBV11-3 CASSPGQGDEAFF TGTGCCAGCAGCCCCGGACAGGGCGATGAAGCTTTCTTT
. TRBJ1-5 . TRBV27 CASSPFGSNQPQHF TGTGCCAGCAGTCCCTTCGGTTCCAATCAGCCCCAGCATTTT
. TRBJ2-7 . TRBV7-9 CASRSTGDSYEQYF TGTGCCAGCAGGTCGACAGGAGACTCCTACGAGCAGTACTTC
. TRBJ2-1 TRBD2 TRBV7-3 CASSFVGTSGRAGEQFF TGTGCCAGCAGCTTCGTGGGGACTAGCGGGAGAGCAGGTGAGCAGTTCTTC
. TRBJ2-2 TRBD1 TRBV5-1 CASSLGDRVFTGELFF TGCGCCAGCAGCTTGGGGGACAGGGTTTTCACCGGGGAGCTGTTTTTT
. TRBJ1-3 . TRBV10-3 CASREVSGNTIYF TGTGCCAGCCGAGAGGTCTCTGGAAACACCATATATTTT
. TRBJ1-2 TRBD1 TRBV5-1 CASNPGQGISGYTF TGCGCCAGCAACCCTGGACAGGGTATAAGTGGCTACACCTTC
. TRBJ2-7 . TRBV5-4 CASSSLGEVNEQYF TGTGCCAGCAGCTCGCTCGGGGAGGTCAACGAGCAGTACTTC
. TRBJ2-3 TRBD2 TRBV19 CASSSLTGGPDTQYF TGTGCCAGTAGTAGTCTCACGGGGGGGCCAGATACGCAGTATTTT
. TRBJ2-5 . TRBV30 CASKARQETQYF TGTGCCTCGAAAGCGCGTCAAGAGACCCAGTACTTC
. TRBJ1-5 . TRBV28 CASNLDSAYSNQPQHF TGTGCCAGCAATTTGGACAGCGCCTATAGCAATCAGCCCCAGCATTTT
. TRBJ2-7 TRBD1 TRBV28 CASSLLGTGGSAISYEQYF TGTGCCAGCAGTTTATTGGGGACAGGGGGCTCTGCCATCTCCTACGAGCAGTACTTC
. TRBJ2-1 . TRBV7-3 CASSLLGGGNNEQFF TGTGCCAGCAGCTTACTCGGGGGAGGTAACAATGAGCAGTTCTTC
. TRBJ1-2 TRBD1 TRBV19 CASTLQGSYGYTF TGTGCCAGTACTCTACAGGGGAGCTATGGCTACACCTTC
. TRBJ2-2 . TRBV6-5 CASRLQGTAGELFF TGTGCCAGCAGGCTCCAGGGGACCGCCGGGGAGCTGTTTTTT
. TRBJ2-7 . TRBV6-1 CASSELGSGSEQYF TGTGCCAGCAGTGAACTCGGGTCTGGCTCCGAGCAGTACTTC
few TRBJ2-1 . TRBV28 CASTLGHTSYNEQFF TGTGCCAGCACCCTGGGACACACCTCCTACAATGAGCAGTTCTTC
. TRBJ1-4 . TRBV28 CASSLSGQRKLFF TGTGCCAGCAGTCTTTCAGGACAAAGGAAACTGTTTTTT
. TRBJ1-2 TRBD1 TRBV4-1 CASSQGDRGLGYTF TGCGCCAGCAGCCAAGGGGACAGGGGATTAGGCTACACCTTC
. TRBJ1-5 . TRBV12-2 CASRPGQDYSNQPQHF TGTGCAAGTCGCCCCGGACAGGATTATAGCAATCAGCCCCAGCATTTT
. TRBJ1-1 . TRBV7-9 CASSLKGGDTEAFF TGTGCCAGCAGCTTAAAGGGAGGGGACACTGAAGCTTTCTTT
. TRBJ1-2 . TRBV7-2 CASDPGGPGYGYTF TGTGCCAGCGATCCGGGGGGCCCAGGGTATGGCTACACCTTC
. TRBJ1-2 . TRBV6-1 CASLTPGFSYTF TGTGCCAGCCTCACCCCCGGTTTCAGCTACACCTTC
. TRBJ1-1 TRBD1 TRBV18 CASSPLRQGYANTEAFF TGTGCCAGCTCACCGCTCCGACAGGGTTATGCGAACACTGAAGCTTTCTTT
. TRBJ1-2 . TRBV18 CASSPLSRSPAAGSDGYTF TGTGCCAGCTCACCACTTAGTCGATCCCCCGCCGCGGGGTCCGATGGCTACACCTTC
. TRBJ2-7 TRBD1 TRBV9 CASSVRTGGMYEQYF TGTGCCAGCAGCGTACGGACAGGGGGTATGTACGAGCAGTACTTC
. TRBJ2-1 TRBD2 TRBV5-1 CATRTGTNYNEQFF TGCGCCACCCGAACCGGGACTAACTACAATGAGCAGTTCTTC
. TRBJ2-7 . TRBV19 CASSDLYRSEQYF TGTGCCAGTAGTGACTTATACAGGTCCGAGCAGTACTTC
once TRBJ1-3 . TRBV9 CASSVGQRHSGNTIYF TGTGCCAGCAGCGTAGGACAGCGACACTCTGGAAACACCATATATTTT
. TRBJ1-5 TRBD1 TRBV4-1 CASSPGQGGWAQHF TGCGCCAGCAGCCCGGGACAGGGAGGGTGGGCCCAGCATTTT
. TRBJ1-1 . TRBV6-9 CASSYQTEAFF TGTGCCAGCAGTTATCAGACTGAAGCTTTCTTT
once TRBJ2-1 . TRBV6-5 CASSYLPRELNEQFF TGTGCCAGCAGTTATCTTCCGAGGGAGTTGAATGAGCAGTTCTTC
. TRBJ2-3 TRBD1 TRBV9 CASSAWDRGSTDTQYF TGTGCCAGCAGCGCTTGGGACAGGGGTAGCACAGATACGCAGTATTTT
few TRBJ2-2 TRBD2 TRBV10-3 CAISAGGDTGELFF TGTGCCATCAGTGCGGGGGGGGACACCGGGGAGCTGTTTTTT
few TRBJ1-5 . TRBV15 CATSRDKGDSNQPQHF TGTGCCACCAGCAGAGATAAAGGGGATTCCAATCAGCCCCAGCATTTT